Listed below are T cell receptor beta chains from one sample, sequenced in a study of CD8 T cells in Susac syndrome. Using its own MiXCR run on the immunoSEQ multiplex PCR reads, TCRdb lists one record per CDR3 protein. The table includes roughly 84,000 distinct CDR3 sequences, approximately 96% detected once. Specimen: CD8+ T cells from PBMCs. The receptors derive from a human donor with Susac syndrome. Both conserved end residues are part of each CDR3. A D gene is named only where the DNA matches it firmly. Part of the rows lack a size; the others show once, few, many or a class for expanded clones.

clone_size	d_call	v_call	j_call	cdr3_aa	cdr3_nt
-	-	TRBV15	TRBJ2-7	CATSHGDEQYF	TGTGCCACCAGTCACGGGGACGAGCAGTACTTC
-	TRBD2	TRBV29-1	TRBJ2-1	CSAVPGLADYNEQFF	TGCAGCGCCGTACCGGGACTAGCGGACTACAATGAGCAGTTCTTC
-	-	TRBV7-2	TRBJ2-3	CASSLSLSGSTDTQYF	TGTGCCAGCAGCTTATCCCTCTCTGGGAGCACAGATACGCAGTATTTT
-	-	TRBV12-3/TRBV12-4	TRBJ2-5	CASSPQSNQETQYF	TGTGCCAGCAGTCCCCAGTCAAATCAAGAGACCCAGTACTTC
once	-	TRBV7-9	TRBJ2-2	CASSFFDGRNTGELFF	TGTGCCAGCAGCTTTTTTGACGGAAGGAACACCGGGGAGCTGTTTTTT
-	TRBD2	TRBV20-1	TRBJ2-1	CSAREAGTLPNEQFF	TGCAGTGCTAGGGAAGCGGGGACTCTCCCCAATGAGCAGTTCTTC
-	-	TRBV29-1	TRBJ2-1	CSVEVGSPYNEQFF	TGCAGCGTTGAAGTCGGCAGCCCTTACAATGAGCAGTTCTTC
-	-	TRBV4-2	TRBJ2-3	CASTQGIADPSDTQYF	TGTGCCAGCACCCAAGGGATAGCGGATCCGTCAGATACGCAGTATTTT
-	TRBD2	TRBV30	TRBJ2-1	CAWGLAGSSEQFF	TGTGCCTGGGGACTAGCGGGAAGTAGTGAGCAGTTCTTC
-	TRBD1	TRBV15	TRBJ2-7	CATSAGTGILHEQYF	TGTGCCACCAGCGCCGGGACAGGCATTCTCCACGAGCAGTACTTC
-	-	TRBV5-6	TRBJ2-5	CASSQSPGAQETQYF	TGTGCCAGCAGCCAGAGCCCCGGGGCCCAAGAGACCCAGTACTTC
-	-	TRBV29-1	TRBJ1-4	CSVEGANEKLFF	TGCAGCGTTGAGGGGGCTAATGAAAAACTGTTTTTT
once	-	TRBV10-3	TRBJ2-1	CAISESTLQGLNEQFF	TGTGCCATCAGTGAGTCGACTCTGCAGGGTCTCAATGAGCAGTTCTTC
-	-	TRBV7-9	TRBJ2-5	CASRLEGETQYF	TGTGCCAGCAGATTAGAGGGGGAGACCCAGTACTTC
-	TRBD1	TRBV29-1	TRBJ1-2	CSVGDRGPQGPGYTF	TGCAGCGTTGGGGACAGGGGGCCGCAAGGTCCTGGCTACACCTTC
-	-	TRBV27	TRBJ2-2	CASSLGLGTGELFF	TGTGCCAGCAGTTTGGGGCTGGGGACCGGGGAGCTGTTTTTT
-	TRBD1	TRBV12-3/TRBV12-4	TRBJ1-1	CASSPTGVMNTEAFF	TGTGCCAGCAGTCCGACAGGGGTTATGAACACTGAAGCTTTCTTT
-	-	TRBV20-1	TRBJ2-4	CSASKGPKNIQYF	TGCAGTGCTAGTAAGGGTCCCAAAAACATTCAGTACTTC
-	-	TRBV2	TRBJ2-1	CASTDSPDEQFF	TGTGCCAGCACGGACAGTCCCGATGAGCAGTTCTTC
once	-	TRBV19	TRBJ2-1	CASSISLAYNEQFF	TGTGCCAGTAGTATTTCCCTAGCGTACAATGAGCAGTTCTTC
-	-	TRBV7-2	TRBJ2-3	CASSPYDGRVDTQYF	TGTGCCAGCAGCCCGTATGATGGCAGGGTCGATACGCAGTATTTT
-	TRBD2	TRBV4-3	TRBJ2-6	CASSRAGGEPISGANVLTF	TGCGCCAGCAGCCGCGCGGGGGGGGAACCTATCTCTGGGGCCAACGTCCTGACTTTC
-	-	TRBV30	TRBJ2-2	CATDTGELFF	TGTGCGACGGACACCGGGGAGCTGTTTTTT
-	TRBD2	TRBV6-6	TRBJ2-7	CASSYSLAGGYEQYF	TGTGCCAGCAGTTACTCGCTAGCGGGAGGCTACGAGCAGTACTTC
-	-	TRBV28	TRBJ2-6	CASSLATSTGSGANVLTF	TGTGCCAGCAGTCTGGCGACCTCAACAGGATCTGGGGCCAACGTCCTGACTTTC
-	-	TRBV7-8	TRBJ2-1	CASSLGTLGEQFF	TGTGCCAGCAGCTTGGGAACTCTTGGTGAGCAGTTCTTC